This T cell receptor (beta chain) is drawn from a study of T-cell memory formation after mild COVID-19. Turning to the study itself: TCR clusters mostly belonged to single donors.

V dropped 2 bases and J dropped 0 bases, with 13 bases sitting between them. Germline V gene lookup returns CDR1 MNHNS and CDR2 SASEGT. The CDR3 runs 16 residues. Regarding this clonotype: Its antigen is not known.

Study-wide points: Day 37-peaking second-wave clones had unconfirmed SARS-CoV-2 specificity. CD4/CD8 balance held among clones contracting day 15 to 85, and later expanders leaned CD4+.

TCR alpha and TCR beta cDNA libraries with sample barcodes and UMIs came from 5'RACE using constant-segment primers. TCRdb ran MiXCR on the 5' RACE reads and lists one entry per CDR3 protein. The sample contains about 250,000 distinct CDR3 sequences, roughly 14% of which appear only once. The TCR was taken from an adult woman who had mild COVID-19 (a few samples of this study predate the infection). Cell type and time point are not known. Sample: PBMCs or a T cell subset sorted from them (not recorded which). The rearrangement joins TRBV6-1 to TRBJ1-2, with D possibly being TRBD1 (5 bases). The CDR3 here is CASSERGTDANYGYTF. CDR3 in DNA: TGTGCCAGCAGTGAACGGGGGACGGACGCTAACTATGGCTACACCTTC.